The 32 T cell receptor beta chains listed next were all sequenced from one sample in a study of cytomegalovirus exposure and HLA in healthy donors. Only in-frame clones appear in the TCRdb table, and some are missing; sequencing was by immunoSEQ multiplex PCR. The sample carries under 95,000 clones, around 94% recorded once. The sample consisted of PBMCs. All receptors come from a woman under 30 in good health and CMV-seropositive.

The CDR3 nucleotides read TGCAGCGCTGGGACTAGGGCTAACAATGAGCAGTTCTTC. This translates into CSAGTRANNEQFF. The chain carries TRBV29-1 and TRBJ2-1; 8 nucleotides agree with TRBD2. The CDR3 has 13 amino acids. Trimming took 7 bases from V and 5 from J; bases not matched to a gene: 7. From germline, CDR1 is SQVTM and CDR2 ANQGSEA.

V usage is TRBV5-5 and J usage is TRBJ2-7; perhaps TRBD1 as D (6 bases). This CDR3 comprises 14 residues. The V end was cut by 1 base, the J end by 3 bases, with 11 bases between. CDR1 and CDR2 from the germline V gene are SGHKS and YYEKEE (reference sequence). CDR3: CASSLLGGVYEQYF. The CDR3 bases are TGTGCCAGCAGCTTGTTAGGGGGAGTCTACGAGCAGTACTTC.

The gene calls are TRBV4-3 and TRBJ1-1; the D gene is possibly TRBD1 (6 bases). Germline V lookup: CDR1 LGHNA, CDR2 YSLEER. This CDR3 has 13 amino acids. Trimming took off 6 bases at V and 6 bases at J, with 14 bases between the two ends. The CDR3 coding sequence is TGCGCCAGCAGACAACAGGGAGGGTCTGAAGCTTTCTTT. Translated, it gives CASRQQGGSEAFF.

The chain carries TRBV4-2 and TRBJ2-3; the match to TRBD2 covers 10 bases. The junction had 9 bases not matched to a gene; V was cut back by 0 bases and J by 3 bases. In germline, CDR1 is LGHNA, CDR2 YNFKEQ. The CDR3 extends over 18 amino acids. The CDR3: CASSQDGASGGATDTQYF. In nucleotides, the CDR3 is TGTGCCAGCAGCCAAGATGGGGCCAGCGGGGGGGCAACAGATACGCAGTATTTT.

The CDR3 coding sequence is TGCAGCGTCACCCCCCGGGGACAGGGAAGCTACGAGCAGTACTTC. Residues: CSVTPRGQGSYEQYF. This rearrangement joins TRBV29-1 to TRBJ2-7, with 9 bases fitting TRBD1. The trim removed 6 bases at V and 3 bases at J, leaving 12 bases unmatched. The germline V gene has CDR1 SQVTM and CDR2 ANQGSEA. The CDR3 length is 15 residues.

The chain has TRBV5-1 and TRBJ1-2, with a tentative D call TRBD1 (5 bases). This CDR3 is built from 14 residues. V shed 4 bases and J shed 2 bases, with 12 bases lying between them. Germline V gene lookup returns CDR1 SGHRS and CDR2 YFSETQ. The CDR3 protein is CASSLDSPNYGYTF. As DNA, the CDR3 is TGCGCCAGCAGCCTCGACAGCCCCAACTATGGCTACACCTTC. The full variable domain, completed using reference TRBV5-1 and TRBJ1-2, is KAGVTQTPRYLIKTRGQQVTLSCSPISGHRSVSWYQQTPGQGLQFLFEYFSETQRNKGNFPGRFSGRQFSNSRSEMNVSTLELGDSALYLCASSLDSPNYGYTFGSGTRLTVV.

The chain recombines TRBV25-1 with TRBJ1-4; no firm D call. The germline V gene encodes CDR1 MGHDK and CDR2 SYGVNS. Trimming took 2 bases from V and 4 from J, leaving 8 bases between them. This CDR3 contains 14 residues. The CDR3, as DNA: TGTGCCAGCAGTGAAACCAGTTTTAATGAAAAACTGTTTTTT. Translated: CASSETSFNEKLFF.

The chain uses TRBV5-1 and TRBJ2-5, with 10 bases matching TRBD2. In germline, CDR1 is SGHRS, CDR2 YFSETQ. This CDR3 has 17 residues. After removal of 0 bases from V and 0 bases from J, the junction contained 5 bases not matched to a gene. The CDR3 reads CASSLGLAGQYQETQYF. CDR3 nucleotide sequence: TGCGCCAGCAGCTTGGGACTAGCGGGTCAGTACCAAGAGACCCAGTACTTC. Filled out from reference TRBV5-1 and TRBJ2-5, the complete variable domain reads KAGVTQTPRYLIKTRGQQVTLSCSPISGHRSVSWYQQTPGQGLQFLFEYFSETQRNKGNFPGRFSGRQFSNSRSEMNVSTLELGDSALYLCASSLGLAGQYQETQYFGPGTRLLVL.

The V gene is TRBV2, the J gene TRBJ2-1; TRBD1 might be the D (5 bases). Between the trimmed V and J ends, which lost 5 bases and 0 bases, there was a span of 14 bases. The germline CDR1 and CDR2 sequences are SNHLY and FYNNEI. The CDR3 length is 16 residues. CDR3 DNA sequence: TGTGCCAGCAGTTTAGGACACCTGAACTCCTACAATGAGCAGTTCTTC. Translation gives CASSLGHLNSYNEQFF.

CDR3 sequence reads: CAISGTGGNEKLFF. The CDR3 DNA is TGTGCCATCAGTGGGACAGGGGGTAATGAAAAACTGTTTTTT. The genes are TRBV10-3 and TRBJ1-4, with TRBD1 identical over 10 bases. The CDR3 totals 14 residues. V lost 4 bases and J lost 4; bases outside the gene matches: 0. Germline CDR1 reads ENHRY; CDR2 reads SYGVKD.

The rearrangement uses TRBV4-3 and TRBJ2-7, with D possibly matching TRBD1 (5 bases). Germline CDR1 LGHNA, CDR2 YSLEER. This CDR3 has 19 amino acids. Trimming removed 0 bases at V and 3 bases at J, with 24 bases between. CDR3 sequence: CASSQDRTLSTSSGYEQYF. CDR3 in DNA: TGCGCCAGCAGCCAAGATCGGACACTATCCACTTCTTCTGGCTACGAGCAGTACTTC.

The rearrangement links TRBV28 to TRBJ2-5; 10 nucleotides line up with TRBD2. The germline V gene encodes CDR1 MDHEN and CDR2 SYDVKM. CDR3 length equals 16 residues. The J segment lost 2 bases and the V segment lost 7 bases, leaving 10 bases of the junction unmatched. Here the CDR3 DNA reads TGTGCCAGCACTCATGGACTAGCGGCCCTGCAAGAGACCCAGTACTTC. Residues: CASTHGLAALQETQYF.

In its sample, this clone was seen once. The rearrangement uses TRBV27 and TRBJ2-7, with TRBD1 matching over 10 bases. The CDR3 covers 15 residues. The germline gives CDR1 MNHEY, CDR2 SMNVEV (reference sequence). The V segment lost 2 bases and the J segment 6 bases; nucleotides outside the gene matches: 7. In DNA form, the CDR3 reads TGTGCCAGCAGTTTAACCGGGACAGGGGATCCCGAGCAGTACTTC. This sequence encodes CASSLTGTGDPEQYF.

V and J are TRBV6-6 and TRBJ1-1, with D uncertain. Germline lookup yields CDR1 MNHNY and CDR2 SVGAGI (reference sequence). Trimming pared 2 bases from V and 2 bases from J, leaving 9 bases between. This CDR3 comprises 14 residues. In DNA form, the CDR3 reads TGTGCCAGCAGTTACCAAAATACTAACACTGAAGCTTTCTTT. It codes for CASSYQNTNTEAFF.

V gene TRBV29-1 combines with J gene TRBJ2-7, with 8 nucleotides matching TRBD2. The V gene end was trimmed by 5 bases and the J gene end by 2 bases; junction bases not matched to a gene: 14. This CDR3 has 16 residues. Germline V gives CDR1 SQVTM, CDR2 ANQGSEA. The CDR3 DNA reads as TGCAGCGTTACGGGCCCGGGGGGGTCCTCCCCCTACGAGCAGTACTTC. It is translated as CSVTGPGGSSPYEQYF.

The V call is TRBV11-2, the J call TRBJ1-1, with no clear D. Germline CDR1 and CDR2: SGHAT and FQNNGV. There are 13 residues in the CDR3. Trimming took off 7 bases at V and 2 bases at J, with 11 bases between the two ends. This chain's CDR3 is CASTGYENTEAFF. CDR3 sequence (DNA): TGTGCCAGCACCGGGTACGAAAACACTGAAGCTTTCTTT.

Relative to its sample, this clone is medium-sized. J is TRBJ2-7 and V is TRBV19, with TRBD2 as a possible D gene (5 bases). Germline V CDR1 and CDR2: LNHDA, SQIVND (reference sequence). CDR3 length equals 13 residues. The germline V and J ends were trimmed by 3 bases and 2 bases, with 8 bases remaining between them. The CDR3 region has the DNA TGTGCCAGTAGTATCGGAGGAACCTACGAGCAGTACTTC. Protein product: CASSIGGTYEQYF.

This clone was counted once. This chain uses TRBV6-5 with TRBJ2-7; D gene uncertain. Trimming shortened V by 4 bases and J by 4 bases, and 17 bases separated the two germline ends. Germline CDR1 reads MNHEY; CDR2 reads SVGAGI. This CDR3 contains 15 residues. CDR3 sequence reads: CASSFSTETSYEQYF. CDR3 sequence (DNA): TGTGCCAGCAGTTTTTCTACAGAGACCTCTTACGAGCAGTACTTC.

The chain has TRBV21-1 and TRBJ1-6; TRBD1 is the table's D call and was not checked against the DNA. TRBV21-1 is marked as a pseudogene. This CDR3 has 17 amino acids. CDR3 sequence (DNA): TGTGCCAGCAGCCACGCAAATCGACAGGGAAGGGATTCACCCCTCCACTTT. It codes for CASSHANRQGRDSPLHF.

V usage is TRBV25-1 and J usage is TRBJ2-7; 7 bases fit TRBD2. This CDR3 comprises 16 residues. Looked up from germline, CDR1 is MGHDK and CDR2 is SYGVNS. V trimming: 3 bases; J trimming: 0 bases; junction bases outside the gene matches: 8. Written as DNA, the CDR3 is TGTGCCAGCAGTGACCCCGGACTAGGCTACTCCTACGAGCAGTACTTC. Residues: CASSDPGLGYSYEQYF.

The CDR3 coding sequence is TGTGCCAGCAGTGATGAGTGGAGCTCTGGAAACACCATATATTTT. Amino acids: CASSDEWSSGNTIYF. This chain connects TRBV6-1 to TRBJ1-3; D gene unclear. CDR3 size: 15 residues. V was pared by 3 bases and J by 0 bases, with 9 bases between. CDR1 MNHNS and CDR2 SASEGT come from the germline V gene.

The rearrangement links TRBV14 to TRBJ2-3, with 7 bases matching TRBD2. V gave up 2 bases and J gave up 0 bases; unmatched junction bases: 5. The CDR3 is 16 residues long. The germline CDR1 and CDR2 sequences are SGHDN and FVKESK. CDR3 sequence: CASSQQGGSSTDTQYF. The DNA for the CDR3 is TGTGCCAGCAGCCAACAGGGAGGGAGTAGCACAGATACGCAGTATTTT.

The CDR3 loop reads CASSITGNSYEQYF. Here the CDR3 DNA reads TGTGCCAGTAGTATTACAGGTAACTCCTACGAGCAGTACTTC. This chain uses TRBV19 with TRBJ2-7, with D perhaps TRBD1 (5 bases). V was clipped by 3 bases and J by 0 bases, with 9 bases between them. CDR1 is LNHDA and CDR2 is SQIVND in the germline V gene (reference sequence). The CDR3 is made up of 14 amino acids.

The CDR3 protein is CASSLLQPYGYTF. Written as DNA, the CDR3 is TGTGCCAGCAGTTTATTACAGCCCTATGGCTACACCTTC. The chain combines TRBV28 with TRBJ1-2; D gene unclear. The CDR3 totals 13 residues. The V end lost 1 base, the J end lost 4 bases, and 7 bases lay between the germline ends. Germline values: CDR1 MDHEN, CDR2 SYDVKM.

The chain carries TRBV9 and TRBJ2-7, with D possibly TRBD2 on 5 matching bases. The V and J ends lost 2 bases and 0 bases respectively, with 12 bases between them. This CDR3 spans 15 amino acids. CDR1 SGDLS and CDR2 YYNGEE come from the germline V gene. CDR3 loop: CASSVDGLSSYEQYF. CDR3 nucleotide sequence: TGTGCCAGCAGCGTGGACGGACTGAGCTCCTACGAGCAGTACTTC.

The chain recombines TRBV2 with TRBJ1-6, with D perhaps matching TRBD1 (6 bases). The germline V gene has CDR1 SNHLY and CDR2 FYNNEI. V was cut by 2 bases and J by 3 bases, with 8 bases left in between. This CDR3 is built from 15 residues. Written as DNA, the CDR3 is TGTGCCAGCAGTGAACAGGGACACTATAATTCACCCCTCCACTTT. Amino acid sequence: CASSEQGHYNSPLHF.

V gene TRBV7-3 combines with J gene TRBJ2-1, with D possibly matching TRBD1 (6 bases). CDR3 length: 14 amino acids. V was cut by 5 bases and J by 5 bases, with 13 bases left in between. The germline V gene has CDR1 SGHTA and CDR2 FQGTGA. The CDR3 loop is CASSPSRTDNEQFF. The DNA for the CDR3 is TGTGCCAGCAGCCCCTCCCGGACAGACAATGAGCAGTTCTTC.

The chain recombines TRBV7-2 with TRBJ2-3; no clear D gene. The CDR3 spans 13 residues. V gave up 3 bases and J gave up 0 bases, with 4 bases separating them. CDR1 SGHTA and CDR2 FQGNSA come from the germline V gene. The CDR3 loop reads CASSLASTDTQYF. The CDR3, as DNA: TGTGCCAGCAGCTTGGCTAGCACAGATACGCAGTATTTT.

The chain carries TRBV10-3 and TRBJ2-3, with D tentatively TRBD2 (5 bases). Germline values: CDR1 ENHRY, CDR2 SYGVKD. V was clipped by 1 base and J by 0 bases, with 8 bases between them. The CDR3 runs to 15 residues. The CDR3 DNA reads TGTGCCATCAGTGAGTGGACTTCTAGCACAGATACGCAGTATTTT. This translates into CAISEWTSSTDTQYF.

The chain is built from TRBV7-2 and TRBJ1-5; 7 bases map to TRBD1. V shed 6 bases, J shed 2 bases, and the junction held 7 bases outside the gene matches. Germline-derived CDR1 and CDR2 are SGHTA and FQGNSA. This CDR3 has 15 amino acids. The CDR3 DNA sequence: TGTGCCAGCAGATCCACAGGGGTAGGCAATCAGCCCCAGCATTTT. Translating gives CASRSTGVGNQPQHF.

This clone is a singleton in its sample. The chain employs TRBV30 and TRBJ2-1; 8 bases are shared with TRBD2. CDR3 length: 14 residues. CDR1 GTSNPN and CDR2 SVGIG come from the germline V gene (reference sequence). V was clipped by 8 bases and J by 3 bases; unmatched bases: 9. The CDR3 DNA follows: TGTGCCCGGTCTCGGGGGGGCCACTACAATGAGCAGTTCTTC. This sequence encodes CARSRGGHYNEQFF.

This clone was found a few times. This sequence joins TRBV2 and TRBJ1-2; maybe TRBD1 (6 bases). There are 12 residues in the CDR3. V dropped 3 bases and J dropped 8 bases, with 10 bases sitting between them. The germline CDR1 and CDR2 sequences are SNHLY and FYNNEI. The CDR3 region has the DNA TGTGCCAGCAGTGAGCAGGGGAGAGGCTACACCTTC. Protein product: CASSEQGRGYTF. Complete variable domain (other parts from reference TRBV2 and TRBJ1-2): EPEVTQTPSHQVTQMGQEVILRCVPISNHLYFYWYRQILGQKVEFLVSFYNNEISEKSEIFDDQFSVERPDGSNFTLKIRSTKLEDSAMYFCASSEQGRGYTFGSGTRLTVV.